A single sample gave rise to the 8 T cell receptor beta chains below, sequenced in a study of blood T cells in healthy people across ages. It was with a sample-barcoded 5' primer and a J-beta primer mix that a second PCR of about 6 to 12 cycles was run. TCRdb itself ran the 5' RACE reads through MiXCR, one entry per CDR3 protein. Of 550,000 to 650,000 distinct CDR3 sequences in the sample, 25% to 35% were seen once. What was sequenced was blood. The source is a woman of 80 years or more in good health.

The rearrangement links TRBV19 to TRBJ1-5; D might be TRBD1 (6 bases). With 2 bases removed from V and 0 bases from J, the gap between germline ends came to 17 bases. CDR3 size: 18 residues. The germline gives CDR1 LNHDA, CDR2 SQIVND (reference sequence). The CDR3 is CASSISAGTHYSNQPQHF. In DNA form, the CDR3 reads TGTGCCAGTAGTATATCGGCCGGGACACATTATAGCAATCAGCCCCAGCATTTT.

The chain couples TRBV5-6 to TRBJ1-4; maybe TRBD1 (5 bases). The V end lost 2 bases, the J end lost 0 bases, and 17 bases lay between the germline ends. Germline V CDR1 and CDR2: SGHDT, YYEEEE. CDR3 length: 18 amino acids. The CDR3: CASSLMGGDRATNEKLFF. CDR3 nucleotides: TGTGCCAGCAGCTTAATGGGCGGGGACCGGGCAACTAATGAAAAACTGTTTTTT. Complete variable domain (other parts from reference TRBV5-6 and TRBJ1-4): DAGVTQSPTHLIKTRGQQVTLRCSPKSGHDTVSWYQQALGQGPQFIFQYYEEEERQRGNFPDRFSGHQFPNYSSELNVNALLLGDSALYLCASSLMGGDRATNEKLFFGSGTQLSVL.

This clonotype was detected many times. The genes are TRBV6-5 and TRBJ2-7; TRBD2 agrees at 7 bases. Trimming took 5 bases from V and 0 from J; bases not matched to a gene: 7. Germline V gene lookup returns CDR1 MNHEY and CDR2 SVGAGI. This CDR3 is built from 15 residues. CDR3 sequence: CASSAERGVSYEQYF. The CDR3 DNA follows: TGTGCCAGCAGTGCCGAGCGGGGTGTCTCCTACGAGCAGTACTTC.

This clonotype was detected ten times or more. In DNA, the CDR3 is TGTGCCAGCAGCATAGGGACCTTTCAATACGAGCAGTACTTC. This gives the protein CASSIGTFQYEQYF. V is TRBV7-2 and J is TRBJ2-7, with D tentatively TRBD1 or TRBD2 (5 bases each). CDR3 length: 14 residues. CDR1 is SGHTA, CDR2 FQGNSA, per germline. V gave up 5 bases and J gave up 4 bases, with 15 bases separating them.

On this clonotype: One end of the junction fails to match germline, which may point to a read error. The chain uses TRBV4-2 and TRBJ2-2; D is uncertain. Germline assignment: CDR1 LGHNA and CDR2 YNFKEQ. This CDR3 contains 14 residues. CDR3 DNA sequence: TGTGCCGGCAGCCGTCAGGCGAACACCGGGGAGCTGTTTTTT. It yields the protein CAGSRQANTGELFF.

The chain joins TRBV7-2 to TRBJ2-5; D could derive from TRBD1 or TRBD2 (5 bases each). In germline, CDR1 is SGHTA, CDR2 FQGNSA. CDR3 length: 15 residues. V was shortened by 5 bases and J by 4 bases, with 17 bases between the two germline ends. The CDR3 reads CASSGQGTTGETQYF. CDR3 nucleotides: TGTGCCAGCAGCGGCCAAGGGACGACGGGAGAGACCCAGTACTTC.

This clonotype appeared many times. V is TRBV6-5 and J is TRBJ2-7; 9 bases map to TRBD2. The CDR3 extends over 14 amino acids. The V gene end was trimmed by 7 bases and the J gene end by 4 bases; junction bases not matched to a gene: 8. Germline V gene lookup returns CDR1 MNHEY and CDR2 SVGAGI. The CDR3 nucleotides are TGTGCCAGCACCGGAGCGGGGGGAACGTACGAGCAGTACTTC. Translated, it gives CASTGAGGTYEQYF.

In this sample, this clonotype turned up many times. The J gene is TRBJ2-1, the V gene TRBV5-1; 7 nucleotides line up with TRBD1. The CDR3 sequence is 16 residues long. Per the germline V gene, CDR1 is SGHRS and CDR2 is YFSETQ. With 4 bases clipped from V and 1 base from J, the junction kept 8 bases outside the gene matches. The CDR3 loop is CASSAGGTGSYNEQFF. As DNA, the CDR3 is TGCGCCAGCAGCGCAGGGGGTACGGGATCCTACAATGAGCAGTTCTTC.